This T cell receptor beta chain was observed in a study of technical replicates of blood from a handful of donors. Method: immunoSEQ multiplex PCR; TCRdb's copy keeps in-frame clones and lacks some. The sample holds some 70,000 clones, 85% to 95% seen once. This CDR3 region has 14 residues. The V gene's germline CDR1 is LNHDA and CDR2 SQIVND (reference sequence). J gave up 2 bases and V 10 bases, and 7 bases lay outside the gene matches. Sequencing used T cells isolated from PBMCs. The source of this sequence is a human donor in good health. The V and J genes are TRBV19 and TRBJ2-7, with 11 nucleotides matching TRBD2. The CDR3 region is CATGLAGGPYEQYF. DNA of the CDR3: TGTGCCACTGGGTTAGCGGGAGGGCCCTACGAGCAGTACTTC. Based on the CDR3 plus reference TRBV19 and TRBJ2-7, the full variable domain is DGGITQSPKYLFRKEGQNVTLSCEQNLNHDAMYWYRQDPGQGLRLIYYSQIVNDFQKGDIAEGYSVSREKKESFPLTVTSAQKNPTAFYLCATGLAGGPYEQYFGPGTRLTVT.